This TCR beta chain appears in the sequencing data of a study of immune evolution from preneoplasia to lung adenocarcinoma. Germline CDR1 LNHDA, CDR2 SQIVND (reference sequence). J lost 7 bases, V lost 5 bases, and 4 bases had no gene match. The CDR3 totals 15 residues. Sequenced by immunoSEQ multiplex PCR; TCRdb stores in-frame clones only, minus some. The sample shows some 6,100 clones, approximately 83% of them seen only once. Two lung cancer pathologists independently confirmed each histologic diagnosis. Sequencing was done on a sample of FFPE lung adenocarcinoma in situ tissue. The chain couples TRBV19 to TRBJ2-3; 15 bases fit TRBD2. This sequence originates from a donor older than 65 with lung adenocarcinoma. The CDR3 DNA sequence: TGTGCCAGTAGTTCCGGGACTAGCGGGAGGTATACGCAGTATTTT. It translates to CASSSGTSGRYTQYF.